This entry describes one T cell receptor (beta chain). Its antigen is currently unknown. These data come from a study of CD8 T cells in ankylosing spondylitis. From the 5' RACE reads, TCRdb called clonotypes with MiXCR, one entry per CDR3 protein. The table lists under 850,000 distinct CDR3 sequences, 15% to 20% of them singletons. Study observations and caveats: A motif in TCR beta, a set of roughly 8 highly homologous variants, appeared characteristic of ankylosing spondylitis blood. Disease-associated clones were reportedly significantly overrepresented in matched ankylosing spondylitis synovial fluid. Those disease-linked clones were CD8+; they were also relatively rare in peripheral blood.

In germline, CDR1 is MGHRA, CDR2 YSYEKL. The CDR3 consists of 15 residues. Unmatched junction bases numbered 5, after V lost 5 bases and J lost 4 bases. The chain uses TRBV4-1 and TRBJ1-5; the match to TRBD1 covers 10 bases. The sequence was collected from a male donor with ankylosing spondylitis. Material for sequencing was blood, either unsorted or a sorted T cell fraction (not recorded which). CDR3 in amino acids: CASSFTGQGNQPQHF. In DNA, the CDR3 is TGCGCCAGCAGCTTCACGGGACAGGGGAATCAGCCCCAGCATTTT.